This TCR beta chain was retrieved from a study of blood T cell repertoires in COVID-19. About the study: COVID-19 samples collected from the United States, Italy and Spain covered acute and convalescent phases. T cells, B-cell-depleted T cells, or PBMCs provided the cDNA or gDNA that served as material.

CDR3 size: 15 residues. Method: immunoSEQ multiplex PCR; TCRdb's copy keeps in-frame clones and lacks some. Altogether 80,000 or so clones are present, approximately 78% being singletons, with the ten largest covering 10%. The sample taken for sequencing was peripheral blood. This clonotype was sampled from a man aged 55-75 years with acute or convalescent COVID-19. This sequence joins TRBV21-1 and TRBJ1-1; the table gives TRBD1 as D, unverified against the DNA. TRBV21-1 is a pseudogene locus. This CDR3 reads CASSKKDRSNTEAFF. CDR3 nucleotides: TGTGCCAGCAGCAAGAAGGACAGGTCGAACACTGAAGCTTTCTTT.